These 29 T cell receptor beta chains share one sample of origin, sequenced in a study of metastatic and nonmetastatic thyroid tumors (dated by TCRdb to 2020 to 2021). No treatment had been received by any patient before thyroid surgery. Libraries came from PCR. This sample was sequenced with an Illumina HiSeq 4000. TCRdb's own reprocessing of the public reads used fastp at Q25 and MiXCR and kept productive beta chains. This sample holds under 8,000 clones; under 35% were observed only once. The ten most abundant clones make up 15% to 20% of the sample. Sequences were obtained from adjacent normal tissue. These receptors all come from a male donor with papillary thyroid cancer or a benign thyroid nodule (not recorded which). Some clones in this sample may be carry-over from other donors' samples.

The rearrangement uses TRBV6-5 and TRBJ1-3; D is undetermined. Trimming stripped 3 bases from V and 0 bases from J, with 9 bases between. Germline V gene sequence: CDR1 MNHEY, CDR2 SVGAGI. The CDR3 consists of 15 residues. CDR3 coding DNA: TGTGCCAGCAGTTATATCGGGGTCTCTGGAAACACCATATATTTT. It is translated as CASSYIGVSGNTIYF.

This clone qualifies as medium-sized. The chain has TRBV19 and TRBJ2-5; D call uncertain. Germline V lookup: CDR1 LNHDA, CDR2 SQIVND (reference sequence). Trimming took 5 bases from V and 5 from J, leaving 15 bases between them. CDR3 length equals 14 residues. CDR3 coding DNA: TGTGCCAGTAGTTATGGCTTGCTTGGGGAGACCCAGTACTTC. Translated: CASSYGLLGETQYF. Together with reference TRBV19 and TRBJ2-5, the CDR3 gives the full variable domain: DGGITQSPKYLFRKEGQNVTLSCEQNLNHDAMYWYRQDPGQGLRLIYYSQIVNDFQKGDIAEGYSVSREKKESFPLTVTSAQKNPTAFYLCASSYGLLGETQYFGPGTRLLVL.

This chain links TRBV20-1 with TRBJ2-7; D remains unclear. This CDR3 spans 12 amino acids. The germline V gene has CDR1 DFQATT and CDR2 SNEGSKA (reference sequence). V gave up 3 bases and J gave up 3 bases, with 9 bases separating them. The CDR3 region has the DNA TGCAGTGCTAGGTTTCAGATCTACGAGCAGTACTTC. Protein product: CSARFQIYEQYF.

By sample fraction, this clone is medium-sized. The V gene is TRBV12-3 or TRBV12-4, the J gene TRBJ2-3; TRBD2 matches at 7 bases. V shed 11 bases and J 1 base; nucleotides not matched to a gene: 12. The CDR3 is made up of 15 amino acids. The CDR3 sequence is CAGAFGRGGTDTQYF. The DNA for the CDR3 is TGTGCCGGGGCGTTCGGACGGGGGGGCACAGATACGCAGTATTTT.

Comment on this clone: The junction does not match germline at one end; this may be a read error. The CDR3 bases are TGTGCCCCCAGTGATTCACCCTCGGGAGAGCAGTCCTTC. This codes for CAPSDSPSGEQSF. The rearrangement joins TRBV24-1 to TRBJ2-7, with D perhaps TRBD2 (6 bases). In germline, CDR1 is KGHDR, CDR2 SFDVKD. CDR3 length: 13 residues.

The rearrangement links TRBV20-1 to TRBJ2-1, with TRBD2 identical over 8 bases. The ends lost 1 base at V and 4 bases at J; junction bases unmatched: 9. Germline V gene lookup returns CDR1 DFQATT and CDR2 SNEGSKA (reference sequence). The CDR3 has 16 amino acids. Written as DNA, the CDR3 is TGCAGTGCTAGAGTTAGGGACGGGAGGGGATACAATGAGCAGTTCTTC. Translated: CSARVRDGRGYNEQFF.

The genes are TRBV11-2 and TRBJ2-3; 11 bases match TRBD2. Trimming at V came to 1 base and at J to 6 bases, leaving 12 bases not matched to a gene. This CDR3 is 18 amino acids long. In germline, CDR1 is SGHAT, CDR2 FQNNGV. The CDR3 nucleotides read TGTGCCAGCAGCTTAGGTTTTGGGCTAGCGGGGGGCGGGGATACGCAGTATTTT. Amino acids: CASSLGFGLAGGGDTQYF.

This clone was picked up a small number of times. This chain links TRBV20-1 with TRBJ1-3; possible D gene TRBD1, 6 bases. Germline lookup yields CDR1 DFQATT and CDR2 SNEGSKA (reference sequence). V was trimmed by 7 bases and J by 0 bases, leaving 10 bases between them. There are 13 residues in the CDR3. In nucleotides, the CDR3 is TGCAGTGTTCCAGGGGTCTCTGGAAACACCATATATTTT. The encoded protein is CSVPGVSGNTIYF.

This clone was seen a few times. The chain employs TRBV11-3 and TRBJ2-3; 7 bases map to TRBD1. Trimming took 5 bases from V and 4 from J; bases not matched to a gene: 9. Germline V gives CDR1 SGHNT, CDR2 YENEEA. CDR3 length: 15 residues. CDR3 amino acids: CASSLGQAGADTQYF. The CDR3 DNA follows: TGTGCCAGCAGCCTCGGACAGGCCGGCGCAGATACGCAGTATTTT.

The V and J genes are TRBV20-1 and TRBJ1-2; TRBD1 matches at 8 bases. The CDR3 contains 15 residues. V shed 7 bases, J shed 2 bases, and the junction held 12 bases outside the gene matches. The germline V gene encodes CDR1 DFQATT and CDR2 SNEGSKA (reference sequence). The CDR3: CSVHPTQGANYGYTF. The CDR3, as DNA: TGCAGTGTCCATCCTACTCAGGGGGCAAACTATGGCTACACCTTC.

This clone was observed a handful of times. This chain connects TRBV6-4 to TRBJ2-7; 9 bases map to TRBD2. The germline V gene has CDR1 MRHNA and CDR2 SNTAGT. The J segment lost 0 bases and the V segment lost 7 bases, leaving 10 bases of the junction unmatched. CDR3 length: 16 amino acids. Written as DNA, the CDR3 is TGTGCCAGCATTCCCGGACTAGCGTCTCTCTCCTACGAGCAGTACTTC. It yields the protein CASIPGLASLSYEQYF.

This chain joins TRBV7-2 and TRBJ2-1, with D perhaps matching TRBD2 (6 bases). Trimming took off 0 bases at V and 6 bases at J, with 21 bases between the two ends. The germline gives CDR1 SGHTA, CDR2 FQGNSA. The CDR3 is 18 residues long. As DNA, the CDR3 is TGTGCCAGCAGCTTAGCCTACGGGGACTCCGGGTGGGGCAATGAGCAGTTCTTC. This codes for CASSLAYGDSGWGNEQFF.

V gene TRBV9 combines with J gene TRBJ2-5, with D perhaps TRBD2 (6 bases). Deletions cut 0 bases from V and 0 bases from J, with 15 bases between. The CDR3 extends over 17 amino acids. Germline-derived CDR1 and CDR2 are SGDLS and YYNGEE. In DNA form, the CDR3 reads TGTGCCAGCAGCGTAGGACGGGACTCCCGGTACCAAGAGACCCAGTACTTC. The encoded protein is CASSVGRDSRYQETQYF.

V and J are TRBV6-5 and TRBJ2-1, with D uncertain. Trimming removed 0 bases at V and 8 bases at J, with 8 bases between. Germline CDR1 is MNHEY and CDR2 is SVGAGI. The CDR3 spans 13 residues. The CDR3 region is CASSYSGTHEQFF. CDR3 nucleotides: TGTGCCAGCAGTTACTCAGGAACGCATGAGCAGTTCTTC.

This clone was counted a few times. The chain employs TRBV12-3 or TRBV12-4 and TRBJ1-2; D is perhaps TRBD1 (5 bases). The CDR3 has 15 amino acids. V was trimmed by 3 bases and J by 5 bases, leaving 16 bases between them. CDR3 protein: CASSFGDRHGYGYTF. The CDR3, as DNA: TGTGCCAGCAGTTTCGGGGACCGCCATGGGTATGGCTACACCTTC.

In this sample, this clone turned up a few times. The gene calls are TRBV7-2 and TRBJ1-3; D uncertain. The V end was cut by 5 bases, the J end by 4 bases, with 15 bases between. This CDR3 has 15 residues. Per the germline V gene, CDR1 is SGHTA and CDR2 is FQGNSA. CDR3 DNA sequence: TGTGCCAGCAGCCCGAACACCGGCCGGGGAAACACCATATATTTT. It is translated as CASSPNTGRGNTIYF.

This clone was recorded many times. The chain carries TRBV5-4 and TRBJ2-1; D might be TRBD2 (6 bases). CDR1 SGHNT and CDR2 YYREEE come from the germline V gene (reference sequence). Trimming left V 3 bases short and J 8 bases short, with 18 bases between. The CDR3 has 15 residues. For the CDR3, the DNA is TGTGCCAGCAGCTCTTTAAAAAAGGTAGCGGATGAGCAGTTCTTC. Residues: CASSSLKKVADEQFF.

J is TRBJ2-6 and V is TRBV2; D perhaps matches TRBD1 (5 bases). Trimming pared 7 bases from V and 3 bases from J, leaving 25 bases between. Germline V gene data show CDR1 as SNHLY and CDR2 as FYNNEI. The CDR3 sequence is 19 residues long. CDR3 nucleotide sequence: TGTGCCAGCACCCCACGCTCGGGCCAGGGAAGGTTTGGGGCCAACGTCCTGACTTTC. This translates into CASTPRSGQGRFGANVLTF.

This rearrangement joins TRBV27 to TRBJ1-6; perhaps TRBD1 as D (5 bases). Between the trimmed V and J ends, which lost 5 bases and 10 bases, there was a span of 15 bases. There are 14 residues in the CDR3. Germline CDR1 is MNHEY and CDR2 is SMNVEV (reference sequence). The CDR3 bases are TGTGCCAGCAGTAGCAGGGTGGGAAAGTCACCCCTCCACTTT. Translating it yields CASSSRVGKSPLHF.

In this sample, this clone turned up a few times. This chain joins TRBV6-2 or TRBV6-3 and TRBJ2-7, with 8 bases identical to TRBD1. The CDR3 spans 14 residues. The ends lost 7 bases at V and 4 bases at J; junction bases unmatched: 9. CDR1 is MNHEY, CDR2 SVGEGT, per germline. The CDR3 region has the DNA TGTGCCAGCATTACCTCGGACAGGGCGTACGAGCAGTACTTC. This encodes CASITSDRAYEQYF.

This clone was observed at least ten times. The chain carries TRBV9 and TRBJ2-1; 7 nucleotides align to TRBD2. The CDR3 totals 12 residues. Trimming took 4 bases from V and 15 from J; bases not matched to a gene: 10. Germline lookup yields CDR1 SGDLS and CDR2 YYNGEE. The CDR3 reads CASSPSGQRRFF. In DNA form, the CDR3 reads TGTGCCAGCAGCCCTAGCGGTCAAAGGAGGTTCTTC.

The V and J genes are TRBV6-1 and TRBJ2-7; 9 nucleotides match TRBD1. Germline V gene sequence: CDR1 MNHNS, CDR2 SASEGT. V shed 5 bases and J 0 bases; nucleotides not matched to a gene: 8. This CDR3 is 16 amino acids long. The DNA of the CDR3 is TGTGCCAGCAGTCAATCCGGGACAGGGAGCTCCTACGAGCAGTACTTC. It codes for CASSQSGTGSSYEQYF.

This clone was picked up a small number of times. The chain employs TRBV6-2 or TRBV6-3 and TRBJ1-4; perhaps TRBD1 as D (6 bases). The CDR3 loop spans 14 amino acids. Trimming stripped 5 bases from V and 8 bases from J, with 15 bases between. CDR1 is MNHEY and CDR2 is SVGEGT in the germline V gene. The CDR3 nucleotides read TGTGCCAGCAGTCGACAGGTCTTTCAGGAAAAACTGTTTTTT. It codes for CASSRQVFQEKLFF.

This clone was recorded a few times. The junction and the germline gene differ at one end; a read error may be behind it. The chain uses TRBV4-3 and TRBJ2-7; no reliable D call. Germline CDR1 and CDR2: LGHNA and YSLEER. The CDR3 covers 15 residues. CDR3 sequence: CSSSPCTKGSYEQYF. The CDR3, as DNA: TGCTCCAGCAGCCCTTGTACCAAAGGGTCCTACGAGCAGTACTTC.

This clone was counted a few times. The rearrangement uses TRBV6-1 and TRBJ1-6, with 7 positions matching TRBD1. Germline values: CDR1 MNHNS, CDR2 SASEGT. V lost 6 bases, J lost 0 bases, and 8 bases stayed unmatched. This CDR3 has 17 amino acids. Here the CDR3 DNA reads TGTGCCAGCAGCTTAACTTACAGGGGCTCCTATAATTCACCCCTCCACTTT. Translation: CASSLTYRGSYNSPLHF.

This clone has a count of ten or more. The V and J genes are TRBV29-1 and TRBJ2-4; no reliable D call. CDR1 and CDR2 from the germline V gene are SQVTM and ANQGSEA. Trimming took 4 bases from V and 2 from J, leaving 9 bases between them. The CDR3 is 13 amino acids. DNA for the CDR3: TGCAGCGTTGGGGGTGGAACCAAAAACATTCAGTACTTC. Translating gives CSVGGGTKNIQYF.

Note on this clone: The conserved closing phenylalanine or tryptophan is absent in this CDR3, likely reflecting a read error. The chain employs TRBV27 and TRBJ2-5, with TRBD1 as a possible D gene (5 bases). The CDR3 sequence is 16 residues long. Germline V CDR1 and CDR2: MNHEY, SMNVEV (reference sequence). CDR3 loop: CDSSRLGDAYQVTQYL. In nucleotides, the CDR3 is TGTGACAGCAGTCGGCTAGGGGATGCATACCAAGTGACCCAGTACCTC.

This clone is large within its sample. The rearrangement joins TRBV28 to TRBJ1-2, with D unclear. The V end lost 2 bases, the J end lost 8 bases, and 15 bases lay between the germline ends. The CDR3 is 14 amino acids. The germline V gene has CDR1 MDHEN and CDR2 SYDVKM. The CDR3 region is CASSLIPGSLGYTF. The CDR3, as DNA: TGTGCCAGCAGTTTAATCCCCGGGTCCCTAGGCTACACCTTC.

This clone was seen many times. The rearrangement uses TRBV5-6 and TRBJ2-1, with 11 bases aligning to TRBD2. CDR1 SGHDT and CDR2 YYEEEE come from the germline V gene. The CDR3 length is 16 residues. The junction had 5 bases not matched to a gene; V was cut back by 1 base and J by 5 bases. The CDR3 loop is CASSLLAGGYDNEQFF. Written as DNA, the CDR3 is TGTGCCAGCAGCTTGCTAGCGGGAGGATACGACAATGAGCAGTTCTTC.